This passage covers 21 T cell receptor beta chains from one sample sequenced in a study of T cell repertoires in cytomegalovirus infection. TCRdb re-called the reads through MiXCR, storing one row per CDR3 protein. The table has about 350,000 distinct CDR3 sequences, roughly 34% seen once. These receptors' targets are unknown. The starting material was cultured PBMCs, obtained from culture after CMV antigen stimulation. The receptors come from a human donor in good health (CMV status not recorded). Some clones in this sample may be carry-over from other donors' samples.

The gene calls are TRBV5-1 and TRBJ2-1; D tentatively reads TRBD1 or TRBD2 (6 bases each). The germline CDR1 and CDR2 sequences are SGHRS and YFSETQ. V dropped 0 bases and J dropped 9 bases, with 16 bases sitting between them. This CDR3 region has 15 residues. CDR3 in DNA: TGCGCCAGCAGCTTGGCCCAGGGGAGGCAAAGTGAGCAGTTCTTC. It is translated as CASSLAQGRQSEQFF.

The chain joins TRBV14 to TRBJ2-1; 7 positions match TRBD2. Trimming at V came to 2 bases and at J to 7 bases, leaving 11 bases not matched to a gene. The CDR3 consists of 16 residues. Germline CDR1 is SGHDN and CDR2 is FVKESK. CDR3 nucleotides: TGTGCCAGCAGCCAACCCGGACTAGTTCTTCCAAATGAGCAGTTCTTC. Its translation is CASSQPGLVLPNEQFF.

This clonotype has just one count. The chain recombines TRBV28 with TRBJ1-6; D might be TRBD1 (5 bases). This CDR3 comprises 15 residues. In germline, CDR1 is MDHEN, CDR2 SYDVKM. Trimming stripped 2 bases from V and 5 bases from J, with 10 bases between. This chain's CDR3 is CASSLQGTHNSPLHF. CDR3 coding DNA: TGTGCCAGCAGTTTACAGGGTACCCATAATTCACCCCTCCACTTT.

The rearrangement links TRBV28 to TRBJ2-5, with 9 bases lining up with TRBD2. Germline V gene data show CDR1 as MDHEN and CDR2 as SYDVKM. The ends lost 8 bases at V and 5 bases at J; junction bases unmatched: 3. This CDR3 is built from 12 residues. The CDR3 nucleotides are TGTGCCAGCGGGACTAGCTGGGAGACCCAGTACTTC. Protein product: CASGTSWETQYF.

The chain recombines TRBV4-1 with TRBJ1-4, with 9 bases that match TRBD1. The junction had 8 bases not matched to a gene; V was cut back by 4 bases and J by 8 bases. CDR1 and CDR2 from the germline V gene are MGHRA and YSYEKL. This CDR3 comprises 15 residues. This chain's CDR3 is CASSRGTGMEEKLFF. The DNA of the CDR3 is TGCGCCAGCAGCCGGGGGACAGGGATGGAAGAAAAACTGTTTTTT.

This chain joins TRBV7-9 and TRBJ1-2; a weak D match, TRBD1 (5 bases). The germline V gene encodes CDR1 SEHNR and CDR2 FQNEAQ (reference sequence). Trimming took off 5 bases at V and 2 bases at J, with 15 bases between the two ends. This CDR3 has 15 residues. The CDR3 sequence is CASSRGDGGNYGYTF. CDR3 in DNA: TGTGCCAGCAGCCGGGGGGACGGAGGAAACTATGGCTACACCTTC.

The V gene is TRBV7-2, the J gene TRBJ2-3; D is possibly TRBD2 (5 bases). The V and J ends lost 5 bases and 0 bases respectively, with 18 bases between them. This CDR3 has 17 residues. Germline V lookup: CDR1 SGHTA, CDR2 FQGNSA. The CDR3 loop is CASSVGLGTGSTDTQYF. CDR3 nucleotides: TGTGCCAGCAGCGTTGGACTGGGCACCGGTAGCACAGATACGCAGTATTTT.

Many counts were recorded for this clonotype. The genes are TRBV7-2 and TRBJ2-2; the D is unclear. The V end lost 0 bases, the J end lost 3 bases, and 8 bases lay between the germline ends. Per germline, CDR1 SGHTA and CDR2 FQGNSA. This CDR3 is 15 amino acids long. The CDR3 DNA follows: TGTGCCAGCAGCTTAGCGACGCTCTACACCGGGGAGCTGTTTTTT. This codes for CASSLATLYTGELFF.

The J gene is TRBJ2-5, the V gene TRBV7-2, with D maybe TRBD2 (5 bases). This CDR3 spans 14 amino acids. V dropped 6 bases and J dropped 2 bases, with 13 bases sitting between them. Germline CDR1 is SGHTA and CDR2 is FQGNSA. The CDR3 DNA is TGTGCCAGCAGGAGAAGCGAGCGGCAAGAGACCCAGTACTTC. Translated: CASRRSERQETQYF.

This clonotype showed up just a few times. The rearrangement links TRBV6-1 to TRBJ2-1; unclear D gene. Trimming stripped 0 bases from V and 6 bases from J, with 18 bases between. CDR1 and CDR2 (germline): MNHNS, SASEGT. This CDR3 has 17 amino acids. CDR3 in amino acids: CASSEAPLKWASNEQFF. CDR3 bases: TGTGCCAGCAGTGAAGCCCCACTAAAGTGGGCGAGCAATGAGCAGTTCTTC.

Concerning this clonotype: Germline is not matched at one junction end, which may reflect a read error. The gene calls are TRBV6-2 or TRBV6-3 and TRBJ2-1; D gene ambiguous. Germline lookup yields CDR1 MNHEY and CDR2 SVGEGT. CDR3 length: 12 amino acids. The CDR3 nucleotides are TGTGCCACCAGTTACCACTACAATGAGCAGTTCTTC. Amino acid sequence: CATSYHYNEQFF.

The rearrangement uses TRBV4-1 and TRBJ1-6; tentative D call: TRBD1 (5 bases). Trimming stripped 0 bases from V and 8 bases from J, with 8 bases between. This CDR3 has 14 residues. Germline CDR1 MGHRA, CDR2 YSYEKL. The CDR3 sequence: CASSQEQVDSPLHF. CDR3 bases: TGCGCCAGCAGCCAAGAACAGGTCGATTCACCCCTCCACTTT.

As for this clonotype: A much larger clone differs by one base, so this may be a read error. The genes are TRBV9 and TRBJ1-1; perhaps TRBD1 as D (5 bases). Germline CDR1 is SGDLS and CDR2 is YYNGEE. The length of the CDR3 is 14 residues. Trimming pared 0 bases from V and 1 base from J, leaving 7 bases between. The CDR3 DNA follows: TGTGCCAGCAGCGTAGCTGGACAGAACACTGAAGCTTTCTTT. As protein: CASSVAGQNTEAFF. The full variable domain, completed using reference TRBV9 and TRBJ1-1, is DSGVTQTPKHLITATGQRVTLRCSPRSGDLSVYWYQQSLDQGLQFLIQYYNGEERAKGNILERFSAQQFPDLHSELNLSSLELGDSALYFCASSVAGQNTEAFFGQGTRLTVV.

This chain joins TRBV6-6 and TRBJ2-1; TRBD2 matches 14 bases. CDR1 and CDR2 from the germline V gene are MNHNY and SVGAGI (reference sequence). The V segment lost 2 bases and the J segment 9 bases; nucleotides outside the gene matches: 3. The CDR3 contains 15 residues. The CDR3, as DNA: TGTGCCAGCAGTTACGGGACTAGCGGGAGAAGTGAGCAGTTCTTC. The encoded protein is CASSYGTSGRSEQFF.

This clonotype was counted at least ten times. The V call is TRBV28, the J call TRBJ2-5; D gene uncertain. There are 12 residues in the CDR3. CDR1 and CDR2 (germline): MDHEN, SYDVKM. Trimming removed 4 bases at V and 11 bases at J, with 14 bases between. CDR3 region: CASSSPGLRQYF. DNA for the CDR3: TGTGCCAGCAGTTCACCCGGCTTAAGGCAGTACTTC.

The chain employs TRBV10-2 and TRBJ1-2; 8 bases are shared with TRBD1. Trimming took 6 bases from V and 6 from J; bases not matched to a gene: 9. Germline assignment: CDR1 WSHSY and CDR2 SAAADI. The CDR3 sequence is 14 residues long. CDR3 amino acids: CASSGTGTGNGYTF. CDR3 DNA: TGCGCCAGCAGCGGGACCGGGACAGGCAATGGCTACACCTTC.

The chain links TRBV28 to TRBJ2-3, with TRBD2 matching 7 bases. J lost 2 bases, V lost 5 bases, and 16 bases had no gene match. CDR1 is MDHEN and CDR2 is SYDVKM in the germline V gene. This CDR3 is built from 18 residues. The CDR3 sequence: CASSSSRVGEGPTDTQYF. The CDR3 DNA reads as TGTGCCAGCAGTAGTTCTAGGGTTGGGGAGGGCCCCACAGATACGCAGTATTTT.

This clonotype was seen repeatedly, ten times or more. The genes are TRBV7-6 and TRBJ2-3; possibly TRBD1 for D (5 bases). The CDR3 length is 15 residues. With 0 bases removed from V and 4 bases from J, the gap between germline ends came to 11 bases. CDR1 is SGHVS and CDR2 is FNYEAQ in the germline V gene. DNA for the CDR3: TGTGCCAGCAGCTTAGCAGGGGTCAGTTCAGATACGCAGTATTTT. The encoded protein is CASSLAGVSSDTQYF.

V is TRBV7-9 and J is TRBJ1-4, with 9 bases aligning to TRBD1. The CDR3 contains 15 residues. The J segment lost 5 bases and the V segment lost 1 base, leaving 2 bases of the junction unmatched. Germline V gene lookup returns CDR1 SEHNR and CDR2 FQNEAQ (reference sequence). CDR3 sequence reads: CASSLDGTGNEKLFF. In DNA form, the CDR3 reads TGTGCCAGCAGCTTAGATGGGACAGGGAATGAAAAACTGTTTTTT.

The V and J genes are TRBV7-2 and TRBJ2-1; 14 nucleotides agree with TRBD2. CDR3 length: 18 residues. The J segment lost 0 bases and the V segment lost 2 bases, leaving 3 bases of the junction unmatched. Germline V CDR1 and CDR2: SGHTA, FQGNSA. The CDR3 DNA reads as TGTGCCAGCAGCTTATTCGGGACTAGCGGGAGCTCCTACAATGAGCAGTTCTTC. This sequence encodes CASSLFGTSGSSYNEQFF.

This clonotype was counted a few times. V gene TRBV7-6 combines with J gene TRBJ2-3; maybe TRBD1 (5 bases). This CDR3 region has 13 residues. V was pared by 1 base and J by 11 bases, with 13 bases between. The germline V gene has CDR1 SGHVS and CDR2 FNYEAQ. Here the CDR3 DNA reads TGTGCCAGCAGCTTAGTCCTTGAGACAGAGCAGTATTTT. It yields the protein CASSLVLETEQYF.